Below, 14 T cell receptor beta chains from the same sample are listed, as sequenced in a study of OX40 agonist ivuxolimab in advanced cancers. The protocol was immunoSEQ multiplex PCR, while the TCRdb copy is restricted to in-frame clones and leaves out a portion. The repertoire holds approximately 68,000 clones, around 90% seen once, with 0.8% to 0.9% in the top ten. The sample in question was CD4+ or CD8+ T cells sorted from blood, obtained in a trial of the OX40 agonist ivuxolimab. All receptors come from an adult with an advanced solid tumor such as melanoma, head and neck, liver or kidney cancer.

This rearrangement joins TRBV14 to TRBJ2-7; TRBD1 aligns across 8 bases. Trimming at V came to 4 bases and at J to 4 bases, leaving 12 bases not matched to a gene. CDR1 and CDR2 (germline): SGHDN, FVKESK. CDR3 length equals 16 residues. The CDR3 sequence is CASSRGGTGRRYEQYF. The DNA of the CDR3 is TGTGCCAGCAGCCGAGGAGGGACAGGCCGTAGATACGAGCAGTACTTC.

Of note for this clone: At the DNA level, this CDR3 is encoded by other sequences in the same sample as well. The chain employs TRBV28 and TRBJ1-4; 7 nucleotides line up with TRBD1. The J segment lost 5 bases and the V segment lost 3 bases, leaving 6 bases of the junction unmatched. The length of the CDR3 is 15 residues. The germline V gene encodes CDR1 MDHEN and CDR2 SYDVKM. CDR3 in amino acids: CASSFMGQLNEKLFF. CDR3 bases: TGTGCCAGCAGTTTTATGGGACAGTTAAATGAAAAACTGTTTTTT.

The chain employs TRBV7-9 and TRBJ1-2; D is perhaps TRBD1 (6 bases). Deletions cut 4 bases from V and 0 bases from J, with 15 bases between. Germline V gene lookup returns CDR1 SEHNR and CDR2 FQNEAQ (reference sequence). The CDR3 covers 16 residues. The chain's CDR3 is CASSSPLGGANYGYTF. The CDR3 nucleotides are TGTGCCAGCAGCTCCCCCTTGGGGGGCGCTAACTATGGCTACACCTTC. Full variable domain (missing parts from reference TRBV7-9 and TRBJ1-2): DTGVSQNPRHKITKRGQNVTFRCDPISEHNRLYWYRQTLGQGPEFLTYFQNEAQLEKSRLLSDRFSAERPKGSFSTLEIQRTEQGDSAMYLCASSSPLGGANYGYTFGSGTRLTVV.

About this clone itself: Germline and junction disagree at one end, which may indicate a read error. Other DNA sequences from this sample encode an identical CDR3 as well. V is TRBV7-3 and J is TRBJ1-2, with TRBD1 as a possible D gene (6 bases). Germline CDR1 SGHTA, CDR2 FQGTGA. The CDR3 has 14 amino acids. CDR3 coding DNA: TGTGCCAGCAGCCAAGATGGGGGCGGGAATGGTTACACCTTC. It codes for CASSQDGGGNGYTF.

For this clone: The sample has other DNA sequences that encode this CDR3 too. The rearrangement uses TRBV5-4 and TRBJ2-3; D unresolved. Germline V gives CDR1 SGHNT, CDR2 YYREEE (reference sequence). This CDR3 contains 12 residues. The ends were cut back, 0 bases at V and 5 bases at J, with 4 bases in the middle. For the CDR3, the DNA is TGTGCCAGCAGCTTGGGTGAAGATACGCAGTATTTT. It codes for CASSLGEDTQYF.

The chain links TRBV5-1 to TRBJ2-2; possible D gene TRBD1, 6 bases. The CDR3 sequence is 14 residues long. Per germline, CDR1 SGHRS and CDR2 YFSETQ. Deletions cut 4 bases from V and 4 bases from J, with 11 bases between. CDR3: CASSPDRRTGELFF. In nucleotides, the CDR3 is TGCGCCAGCAGCCCGGACAGACGCACCGGGGAGCTGTTTTTT.

The V and J genes are TRBV29-1 and TRBJ1-1, with D possibly matching TRBD1 (5 bases). The germline gives CDR1 SQVTM, CDR2 ANQGSEA. V gave up 5 bases and J gave up 11 bases, with 21 bases separating them. CDR3 length: 13 amino acids. Here the CDR3 reads CSVQFLEGTGAFF. The CDR3 region has the DNA TGCAGCGTTCAGTTTTTGGAGGGGACGGGGGCTTTCTTT.

Comment on this clone: In the same sample, other DNA sequences code for this CDR3. This rearrangement joins TRBV6-5 to TRBJ1-6; 9 bases align to TRBD1. This CDR3 comprises 15 residues. V was pared by 0 bases and J by 10 bases, with 4 bases of the junction left unmatched. Germline V lookup: CDR1 MNHEY, CDR2 SVGAGI. The CDR3 coding sequence is TGTGCCAGCAGTTACTCGCGGACAGGGGACTCACCCCTCCACTTT. Residues: CASSYSRTGDSPLHF.

The chain carries TRBV7-2 and TRBJ1-2; weak D call: TRBD1 (5 bases). The germline CDR1 and CDR2 sequences are SGHTA and FQGNSA. The germline V and J ends were trimmed by 4 bases and 2 bases, with 11 bases remaining between them. The length of the CDR3 is 14 residues. DNA for the CDR3: TGTGCCAGCAGCTCCTCCGGGACGAACTATGGCTACACCTTC. Translated, it gives CASSSSGTNYGYTF. The whole variable domain, remainder taken from reference TRBV7-2 and TRBJ1-2, is GAGVSQSPSNKVTEKGKDVELRCDPISGHTALYWYRQSLGQGLEFLIYFQGNSAPDKSGLPSDRFSAERTGGSVSTLTIQRTQQEDSAVYLCASSSSGTNYGYTFGSGTRLTVV.

This rearrangement joins TRBV5-1 to TRBJ2-3, with 9 bases lining up with TRBD1. The CDR3 extends over 14 amino acids. Germline loops: CDR1 SGHRS, CDR2 YFSETQ. Germline trimming cut 4 bases from V and 4 bases from J; bases unmatched to any gene: 4. CDR3 region: CASSPGQGSDTQYF. The DNA of the CDR3 is TGCGCCAGCAGCCCCGGACAGGGGTCAGATACGCAGTATTTT.

This clone was observed a handful of times. The chain uses TRBV6-5 and TRBJ2-7; unclear D gene. V was pared by 5 bases and J by 4 bases, with 9 bases between. This CDR3 contains 12 residues. In germline, CDR1 is MNHEY, CDR2 SVGAGI. CDR3 sequence: CASSLTVYEQYF. DNA of the CDR3: TGTGCCAGCAGTCTAACAGTATACGAGCAGTACTTC.

The chain uses TRBV28 and TRBJ1-4, with D unclear. Trimming removed 3 bases from V and 2 bases from J, with 7 bases in between. CDR1 and CDR2 from the germline V gene are MDHEN and SYDVKM. CDR3 size: 14 residues. Here the CDR3 DNA reads TGTGCCAGCAGTTTTAGTGTGACTAATGAAAAACTGTTTTTT. It encodes CASSFSVTNEKLFF.

The V and J genes are TRBV27 and TRBJ2-2; 13 bases map to TRBD2. V dropped 5 bases and J dropped 4; count of bases not matched to a gene: 7. Germline loops: CDR1 MNHEY, CDR2 SMNVEV (reference sequence). The CDR3 contains 17 residues. For the CDR3, the DNA is TGTGCCAGCAGTCAACTAGCGGGAGGGGGGGGCACCGGGGAGCTGTTTTTT. This codes for CASSQLAGGGGTGELFF.

The chain has TRBV5-1 and TRBJ2-3, with unresolved D. The CDR3 consists of 15 residues. Per germline, CDR1 SGHRS and CDR2 YFSETQ. V lost 0 bases, J lost 2 bases, and 10 bases lay in between. The CDR3: CASSLGGQYTDTQYF. CDR3 DNA sequence: TGCGCCAGCAGCTTGGGTGGGCAGTACACAGATACGCAGTATTTT.